This T cell receptor beta chain was captured in a study of blood T cell repertoires in COVID-19. Germline assignment: CDR1 SGHDN and CDR2 FVKESK. Trimming cost V 4 bases and J 3 bases, with 6 bases left between them. The length of the CDR3 is 13 residues. Enrollees, roughly 18 to 89 years old, lived in 24 US areas. Measured with immunoSEQ multiplex PCR; TCRdb has only the in-frame clones, and not every one. The repertoire holds roughly 500,000 clones, approximately 91% seen once, with around 8% in the top ten. The J gene is TRBJ2-2, the V gene TRBV14, with no clear D. The receptor comes from a woman aged 60-70 years who had recovered from COVID-19. The sequenced material came from PBMCs or T cells enriched from blood (not recorded which). The CDR3 nucleotides read TGTGCCAGCAGCCGAAGCTACACCGGGGAGCTGTTTTTT. This sequence encodes CASSRSYTGELFF.